Presented here are 18 T cell receptor beta chains from one specimen sequenced in a study of CD8 T cells in ankylosing spondylitis (TCRdb year 2017). Receptor libraries were prepared by 5' RACE. The reads were generated on an Illumina HiSeq 2500. Through fastp at Q25 and MiXCR, TCRdb rebuilt clones from the public reads, retaining in-frame beta chains. Identical CDR3 proteins give one entry, which carries the most common genes and DNA. The sample table shows about 69,000 distinct CDR3 sequences, and less than 6% are seen once. Over 2% of the sample is in the top ten clones. The sequenced material came from blood, either unsorted or a sorted T cell fraction (not recorded which). Source of these receptors: a male donor with ankylosing spondylitis or in good health (not recorded which).

This clonotype has at least ten counts. The chain joins TRBV29-1 to TRBJ1-1, with TRBD1 as a possible D gene (5 bases). Germline loops: CDR1 SQVTM, CDR2 ANQGSEA. V dropped 4 bases and J dropped 0 bases, with 12 bases sitting between them. The CDR3 totals 14 residues. CDR3 sequence: CSVGLGALNTEAFF. The CDR3 DNA reads as TGCAGCGTTGGCCTTGGGGCTCTGAACACTGAAGCTTTCTTT.

At least ten counts were recorded for this clonotype. The genes are TRBV12-5 and TRBJ2-3; 7 nucleotides align to TRBD1. The V gene end was trimmed by 5 bases and the J gene end by 5 bases; junction bases not matched to a gene: 7. The CDR3 loop spans 14 amino acids. CDR1 is LGHNT, CDR2 FRNRAP, per germline. CDR3 sequence reads: CASGPGRQGDTQYF. The CDR3, as DNA: TGTGCTAGTGGTCCGGGAAGACAGGGAGATACGCAGTATTTT.

This clonotype was seen many times. This chain joins TRBV9 and TRBJ2-1, with D uncertain. V was cut by 4 bases and J by 8 bases, with 19 bases left in between. This CDR3 has 15 residues. Per germline, CDR1 SGDLS and CDR2 YYNGEE. The DNA for the CDR3 is TGTGCCAGCAGCCCCAGGAACGTGCTGAGGCATGAGCAGTTCTTC. This gives the protein CASSPRNVLRHEQFF.

This clonotype was recorded at least ten times. The rearrangement uses TRBV2 and TRBJ1-2; D is perhaps TRBD1 (5 bases). Germline V gene data show CDR1 as SNHLY and CDR2 as FYNNEI. The CDR3 runs to 14 residues. The V gene lost 1 base and the J gene lost 4 bases, with 10 bases spanning the gap. CDR3 in DNA: TGTGCCAGCAGTGAAGGCAGGGCTTCCTATGGCTACACCTTC. Translated: CASSEGRASYGYTF.

This clonotype was detected many times. The chain combines TRBV5-1 with TRBJ2-5; D uncertain. V was clipped by 2 bases and J by 0 bases, with 2 bases between them. Germline CDR1 and CDR2: SGHRS and YFSETQ. This CDR3 is built from 12 residues. CDR3 protein: CASSFNQETQYF. The CDR3 nucleotides are TGCGCCAGCAGCTTTAACCAAGAGACCCAGTACTTC.

Ten or more counts support this clonotype. The rearrangement links TRBV27 to TRBJ2-6; unclear D gene. Germline values: CDR1 MNHEY, CDR2 SMNVEV (reference sequence). Deletions cut 3 bases from V and 3 bases from J, with 3 bases between. This CDR3 is built from 13 residues. For the CDR3, the DNA is TGTGCCAGCAGTTTGGTTGGGGCCAACGTCCTGACTTTC. Translating it yields CASSLVGANVLTF.

This clonotype was detected ten times or more. V usage is TRBV7-2 and J usage is TRBJ1-6; D is possibly TRBD1 (5 bases). The germline V and J ends were trimmed by 3 bases and 9 bases, with 15 bases remaining between them. This CDR3 region has 15 residues. The germline V gene encodes CDR1 SGHTA and CDR2 FQGNSA. CDR3 sequence reads: CASSFLRGSVSPLHF. The DNA for the CDR3 is TGTGCCAGCAGCTTCCTCCGGGGCAGTGTTTCACCCCTCCACTTT.

Ten or more counts support this clonotype. CDR3 in amino acids: CASSLRGVRGIDTQYF. In DNA, the CDR3 is TGTGCCAGCAGCCTTAGGGGGGTGAGGGGGATAGATACGCAGTATTTT. The genes are TRBV3-1 and TRBJ2-3, with D possibly called TRBD1 or TRBD2 (6 bases each). The V gene's germline CDR1 is LGHDT and CDR2 YNNKEL (reference sequence). Trimming pared 4 bases from V and 5 bases from J, leaving 19 bases between. This CDR3 contains 16 residues.

This clonotype was seen more than once but under ten times. This chain joins TRBV18 and TRBJ2-5; 7 nucleotides match TRBD2. The CDR3 length is 15 residues. CDR1 is KGHSH, CDR2 LQKENI, per germline. The ends lost 4 bases at V and 6 bases at J; junction bases unmatched: 11. CDR3 region: CASSHATSLRQTQYF. As DNA, the CDR3 is TGTGCCAGCTCACACGCGACTAGCCTCAGGCAGACCCAGTACTTC.

There are many counts of this clonotype. This chain uses TRBV20-1 with TRBJ1-6; TRBD1 is a possible D gene (5 bases). The CDR3 totals 14 residues. Germline lookup yields CDR1 DFQATT and CDR2 SNEGSKA (reference sequence). CDR3 nucleotides: TGCAGGGGGGGATCTAGCTCCTATAATTCACCCCTCCACTTT. Residues: CRGGSSSYNSPLHF.

This clonotype was detected ten times or more. V is TRBV6-4 and J is TRBJ2-1; 7 positions match TRBD1. V lost 2 bases to trimming and J lost 1 base; unmatched junction nucleotides: 5. The CDR3 extends over 16 amino acids. CDR1 MRHNA and CDR2 SNTAGT come from the germline V gene. CDR3 nucleotides: TGTGCCAGCAGTGACATAGGGACAGCTTCCTACAATGAGCAGTTCTTC. This codes for CASSDIGTASYNEQFF.

This clonotype was counted ten times or more. The chain joins TRBV30 to TRBJ2-2; TRBD1 is a possible D gene (6 bases). The CDR3 consists of 19 residues. V was cut by 3 bases and J by 6 bases, with 29 bases left in between. Germline CDR1 is GTSNPN and CDR2 is SVGIG (reference sequence). For the CDR3, the DNA is TGTGCCTGGAGCGTCCCTTTTGTCCCTGGGGGCTCGAAGGCCGGGGAGCTGTTTTTT. Its protein product is CAWSVPFVPGGSKAGELFF.

This clonotype was detected many times. The CDR3 reads CASSFIGTRRQETQYF. DNA for the CDR3: TGTGCCAGCAGTTTTATCGGGACACGGAGACAAGAGACCCAGTACTTC. The gene calls are TRBV12-3 or TRBV12-4 and TRBJ2-5; perhaps TRBD1 as D (6 bases). This CDR3 has 16 amino acids. Trimming removed 3 bases at V and 2 bases at J, with 16 bases between.

The V and J genes are TRBV20-1 and TRBJ2-7, with a weak D call TRBD2 (7 bases). V was clipped by 6 bases and J by 4 bases, with 19 bases between them. This CDR3 is built from 14 residues. Germline loops: CDR1 DFQATT, CDR2 SNEGSKA (reference sequence). The CDR3, as DNA: TGCAGTGCAAACGCAGGGGAGGGGGGTTACGAGCAGTACTTC. Protein: CSANAGEGGYEQYF.

This clonotype was detected ten times or more. CDR3 DNA: TGTGCCACATCCCGACAGGGCTACGAGCAGTACTTC. It specifies CATSRQGYEQYF. This chain joins TRBV10-3 and TRBJ2-7; 7 positions match TRBD1. The CDR3 length is 12 residues. CDR1 and CDR2 (germline): ENHRY, SYGVKD. V shed 10 bases and J 3 bases; nucleotides not matched to a gene: 6.

As regards this clonotype: A much bigger clone sits one base away, suggesting this may be a read error. V and J are TRBV11-2 and TRBJ1-3; 9 bases are a match to TRBD1. This CDR3 comprises 16 residues. The germline V gene has CDR1 SGHAT and CDR2 FQNNGV. The CDR3 bases are TGTGCCAGCAGCGCCACCACAGGGGGCCCTGGAAACACCGTATATTTT. Translation gives CASSATTGGPGNTVYF.

Concerning this clonotype itself: At one end, the junction sequence differs from germline, possibly due to a read error. The rearrangement links TRBV28 to TRBJ2-5, with TRBD2 matching 9 bases. Germline CDR1 and CDR2: MDHEN and SYDVKM. The CDR3 contains 15 residues. CDR3 sequence reads: CANSSSSGDQETQYF. The CDR3, as DNA: TGTGCCAACAGTTCGTCTAGCGGGGACCAAGAGACCCAGTACTTC.

This clonotype was observed at least ten times. This rearrangement joins TRBV12-3 or TRBV12-4 to TRBJ2-1; TRBD2 agrees at 7 bases. CDR3 length: 13 residues. Trimming at V came to 5 bases and at J to 10 bases, leaving 8 bases not matched to a gene. CDR3: CASSPGGSREQFF. CDR3 DNA: TGTGCCAGCAGTCCGGGGGGATCTCGAGAGCAGTTCTTC.